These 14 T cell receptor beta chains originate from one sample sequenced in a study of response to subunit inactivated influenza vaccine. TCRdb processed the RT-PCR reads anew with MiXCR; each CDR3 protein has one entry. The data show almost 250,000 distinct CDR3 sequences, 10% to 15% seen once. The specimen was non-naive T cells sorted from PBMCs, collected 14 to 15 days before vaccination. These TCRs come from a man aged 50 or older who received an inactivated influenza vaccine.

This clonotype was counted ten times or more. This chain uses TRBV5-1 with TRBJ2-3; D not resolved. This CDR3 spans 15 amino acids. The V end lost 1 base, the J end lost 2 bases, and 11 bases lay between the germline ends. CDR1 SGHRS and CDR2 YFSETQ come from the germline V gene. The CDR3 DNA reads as TGCGCCAGCAGCTTGACTTTCCCTTACACAGATACGCAGTATTTT. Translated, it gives CASSLTFPYTDTQYF.

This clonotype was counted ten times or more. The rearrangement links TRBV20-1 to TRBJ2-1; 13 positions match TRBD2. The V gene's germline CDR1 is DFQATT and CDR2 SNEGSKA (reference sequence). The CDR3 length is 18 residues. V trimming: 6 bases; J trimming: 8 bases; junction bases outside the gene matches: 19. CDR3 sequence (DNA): TGCAGTGCCTCACCGGGACCAGGGAGACTAGCGGGAGGAGATGAGCAGTTCTTC. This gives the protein CSASPGPGRLAGGDEQFF.

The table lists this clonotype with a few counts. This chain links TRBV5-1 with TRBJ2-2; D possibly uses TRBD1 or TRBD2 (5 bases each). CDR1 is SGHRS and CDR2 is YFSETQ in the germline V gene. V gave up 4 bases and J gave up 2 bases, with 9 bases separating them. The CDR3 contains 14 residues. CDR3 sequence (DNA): TGCGCCAGCAGCCGGGACGCCAACACCGGGGAGCTGTTTTTT. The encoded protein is CASSRDANTGELFF.

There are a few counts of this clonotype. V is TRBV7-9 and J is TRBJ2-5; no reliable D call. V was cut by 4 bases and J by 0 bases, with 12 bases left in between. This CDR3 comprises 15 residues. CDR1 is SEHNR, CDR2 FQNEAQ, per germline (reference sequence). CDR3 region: CASSSGPGNQETQYF. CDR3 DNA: TGTGCCAGCAGCTCCGGGCCTGGTAACCAAGAGACCCAGTACTTC.

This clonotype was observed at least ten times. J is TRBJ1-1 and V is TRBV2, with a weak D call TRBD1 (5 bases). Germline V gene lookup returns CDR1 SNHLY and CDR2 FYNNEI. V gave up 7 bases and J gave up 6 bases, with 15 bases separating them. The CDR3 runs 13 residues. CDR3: CASNYVGGAEAFF. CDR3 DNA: TGTGCCAGCAACTATGTGGGGGGTGCTGAAGCTTTCTTT.

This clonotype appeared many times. The CDR3 reads CATSRDRGNYEQYF. CDR3 DNA sequence: TGTGCCACCTCCCGGGACAGGGGGAACTACGAGCAGTACTTC. The chain combines TRBV27 with TRBJ2-7; 11 nucleotides agree with TRBD1. The CDR3 has 14 residues. V dropped 10 bases and J dropped 3; count of bases not matched to a gene: 8. Germline loops: CDR1 MNHEY, CDR2 SMNVEV (reference sequence).

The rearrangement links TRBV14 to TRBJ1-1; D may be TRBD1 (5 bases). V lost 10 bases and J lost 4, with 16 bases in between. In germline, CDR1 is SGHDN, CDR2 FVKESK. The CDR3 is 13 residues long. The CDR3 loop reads CATHRVGGTEAFF. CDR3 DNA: TGTGCCACCCACCGGGTCGGGGGCACTGAAGCTTTCTTT.

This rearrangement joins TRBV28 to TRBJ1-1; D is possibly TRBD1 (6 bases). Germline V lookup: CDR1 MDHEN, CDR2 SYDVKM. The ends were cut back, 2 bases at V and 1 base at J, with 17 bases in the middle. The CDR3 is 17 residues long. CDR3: CASSLSPYRESNTEAFF. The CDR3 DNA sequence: TGTGCCAGCAGTTTAAGTCCCTACAGGGAATCGAACACTGAAGCTTTCTTT.

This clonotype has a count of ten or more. The CDR3 reads CASSSQYEQYF. The CDR3 DNA is TGTGCCAGCAGTTCCCAGTACGAGCAGTACTTC. The chain is built from TRBV6-6 and TRBJ2-7, with D hard to call. The CDR3 has 11 residues. Germline values: CDR1 MNHNY, CDR2 SVGAGI (reference sequence). V was clipped by 4 bases and J by 4 bases, with 5 bases between them.

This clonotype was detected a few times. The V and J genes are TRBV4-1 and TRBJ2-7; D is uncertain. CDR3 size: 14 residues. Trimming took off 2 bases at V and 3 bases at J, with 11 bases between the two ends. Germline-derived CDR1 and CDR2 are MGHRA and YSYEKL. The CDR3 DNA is TGCGCCAGCAGCCAAAATAGATTAGGCTACGAGCAGTACTTC. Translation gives CASSQNRLGYEQYF.

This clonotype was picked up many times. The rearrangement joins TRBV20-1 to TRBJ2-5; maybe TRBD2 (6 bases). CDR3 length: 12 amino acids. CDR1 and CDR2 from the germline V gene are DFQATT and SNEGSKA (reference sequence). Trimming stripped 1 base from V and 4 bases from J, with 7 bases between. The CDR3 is CSARVGGETQYF. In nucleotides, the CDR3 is TGCAGTGCTAGAGTGGGGGGAGAGACCCAGTACTTC.

The CDR3 DNA reads TGCGCCAGCAGCTGGACCGGGACTAGCTACAATGAGCAGTTCTTC. Translation gives CASSWTGTSYNEQFF. The chain combines TRBV5-1 with TRBJ2-1; TRBD2 agrees at 8 bases. The CDR3 runs to 15 residues. Per the germline V gene, CDR1 is SGHRS and CDR2 is YFSETQ. V was pared by 3 bases and J by 3 bases, with 5 bases of the junction left unmatched.

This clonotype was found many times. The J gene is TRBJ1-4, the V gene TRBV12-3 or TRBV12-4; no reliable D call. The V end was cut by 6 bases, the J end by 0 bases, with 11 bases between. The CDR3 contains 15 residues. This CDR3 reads CASSSGRATNEKLFF. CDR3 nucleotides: TGTGCCAGCAGCAGTGGACGTGCAACTAATGAAAAACTGTTTTTT.

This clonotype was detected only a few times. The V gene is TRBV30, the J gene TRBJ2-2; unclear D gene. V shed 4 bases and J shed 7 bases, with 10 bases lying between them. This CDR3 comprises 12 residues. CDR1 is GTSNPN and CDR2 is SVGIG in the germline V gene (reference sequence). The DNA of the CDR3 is TGTGCCTGGAACAAAGGCATCGGGGAGCTGTTTTTT. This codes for CAWNKGIGELFF.